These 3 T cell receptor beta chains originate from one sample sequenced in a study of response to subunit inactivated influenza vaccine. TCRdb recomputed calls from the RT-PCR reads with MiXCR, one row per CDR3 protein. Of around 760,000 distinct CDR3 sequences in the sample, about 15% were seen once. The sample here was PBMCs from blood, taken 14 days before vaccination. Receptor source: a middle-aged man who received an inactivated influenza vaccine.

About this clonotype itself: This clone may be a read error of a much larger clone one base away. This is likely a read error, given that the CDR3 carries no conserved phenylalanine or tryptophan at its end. The CDR3 is CASRTGLGELFL. CDR3 coding DNA: TGTGCCAGCAGGACAGGGCTCGGGGAGCTGTTTCTT. The chain links TRBV28 to TRBJ2-2; 7 bases agree with TRBD1. CDR3 size: 12 residues. The germline V gene has CDR1 MDHEN and CDR2 SYDVKM. Trimming cost V 6 bases and J 7 bases; bases outside gene matches: 2.

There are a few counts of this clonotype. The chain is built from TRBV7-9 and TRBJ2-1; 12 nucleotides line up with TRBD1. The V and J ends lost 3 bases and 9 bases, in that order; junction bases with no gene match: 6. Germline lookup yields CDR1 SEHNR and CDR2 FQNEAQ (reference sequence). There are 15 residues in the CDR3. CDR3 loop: CASSFSGTGGTEQFF. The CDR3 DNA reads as TGTGCCAGCAGCTTTTCCGGGACAGGGGGCACTGAGCAGTTCTTC.

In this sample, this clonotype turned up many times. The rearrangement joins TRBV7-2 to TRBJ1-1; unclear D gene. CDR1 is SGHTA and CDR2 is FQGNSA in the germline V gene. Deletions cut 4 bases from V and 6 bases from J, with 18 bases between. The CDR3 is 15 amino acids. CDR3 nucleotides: TGTGCCAGCAGCTCACACTCCCTCTTAACGGCTGAAGCTTTCTTT. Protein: CASSSHSLLTAEAFF.